This TCR beta chain was identified during a study of type 1 regulatory T cells. Across the study: This in vitro CD4 product, T-allo10, is enriched for Tr1 cells and alloantigen-specific.

J lost 3 bases, V lost 5 bases, and 8 bases had no gene match. Germline V gene lookup returns CDR1 SGHAT and CDR2 FQNNGV. The CDR3 is 15 amino acids. TCRdb passed the reads through MiXCR, listing each CDR3 protein once. The profile shows about 15,000 distinct CDR3 sequences, roughly 13% of them singletons. This clonotype has a handful of counts. Its antigen is unidentified. The TCR was taken from a human donor in good health. Sequencing input: cultured T cells, either the whole culture or a sorted T cell fraction (not recorded which). The chain combines TRBV11-2 with TRBJ1-2, with TRBD1 identical over 8 bases. The CDR3 sequence is CASSPRAGGDYGYTF. DNA of the CDR3: TGTGCCAGCAGCCCAAGGGCAGGGGGCGACTATGGCTACACCTTC.